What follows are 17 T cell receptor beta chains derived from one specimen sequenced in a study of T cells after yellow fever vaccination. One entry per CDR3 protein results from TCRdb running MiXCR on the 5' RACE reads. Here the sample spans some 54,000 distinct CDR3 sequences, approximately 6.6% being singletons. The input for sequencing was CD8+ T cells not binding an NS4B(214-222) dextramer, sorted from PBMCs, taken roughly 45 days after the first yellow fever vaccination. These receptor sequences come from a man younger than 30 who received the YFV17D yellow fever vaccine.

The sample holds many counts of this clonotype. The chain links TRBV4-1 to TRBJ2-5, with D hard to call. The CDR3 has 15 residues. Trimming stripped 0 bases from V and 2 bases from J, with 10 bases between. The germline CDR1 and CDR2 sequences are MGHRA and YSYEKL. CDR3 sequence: CASSQDPRIQETQYF. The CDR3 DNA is TGCGCCAGCAGCCAAGATCCCCGGATTCAAGAGACCCAGTACTTC.

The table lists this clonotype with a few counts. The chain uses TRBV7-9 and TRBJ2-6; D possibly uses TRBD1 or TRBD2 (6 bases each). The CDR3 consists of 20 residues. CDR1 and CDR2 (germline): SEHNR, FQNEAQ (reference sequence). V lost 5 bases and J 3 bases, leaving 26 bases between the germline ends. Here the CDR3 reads CASSETRVRGGSFGANVLTF. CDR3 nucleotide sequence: TGTGCCAGCAGCGAGACGAGAGTCAGGGGAGGCTCTTTTGGGGCCAACGTCCTGACTTTC.

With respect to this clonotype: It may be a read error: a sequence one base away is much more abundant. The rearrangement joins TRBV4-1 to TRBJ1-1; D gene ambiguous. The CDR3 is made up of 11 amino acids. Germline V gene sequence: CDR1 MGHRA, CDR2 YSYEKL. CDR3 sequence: CASSQGSEASF. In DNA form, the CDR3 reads TGCGCCAGCAGCCAAGGGTCTGAAGCTTCCTTT.

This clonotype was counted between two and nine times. CDR3 sequence reads: CAGDKDRGHEQFF. The CDR3 DNA sequence: TGTGCCGGCGACAAGGACAGGGGACATGAGCAGTTCTTC. This chain links TRBV7-9 with TRBJ2-1; 9 bases line up with TRBD1. CDR3 size: 13 residues. V lost 11 bases, J lost 8 bases, and 10 bases stayed unmatched. The germline CDR1 and CDR2 sequences are SEHNR and FQNEAQ (reference sequence). The full variable domain, its missing parts supplied by reference TRBV7-9 and TRBJ2-1, is DTGVSQNPRHKITKRGQNVTFRCDPISEHNRLYWYRQTLGQGPEFLTYFQNEAQLEKSRLLSDRFSAERPKGSFSTLEIQRTEQGDSAMYLCAGDKDRGHEQFFGPGTRLTVL.

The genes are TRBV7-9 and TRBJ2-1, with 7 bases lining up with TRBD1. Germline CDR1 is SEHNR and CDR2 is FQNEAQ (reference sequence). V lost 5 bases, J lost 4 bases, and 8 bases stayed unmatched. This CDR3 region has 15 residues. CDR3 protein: CASSETGTPYNEQFF. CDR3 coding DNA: TGTGCCAGCAGCGAGACAGGGACCCCGTACAATGAGCAGTTCTTC.

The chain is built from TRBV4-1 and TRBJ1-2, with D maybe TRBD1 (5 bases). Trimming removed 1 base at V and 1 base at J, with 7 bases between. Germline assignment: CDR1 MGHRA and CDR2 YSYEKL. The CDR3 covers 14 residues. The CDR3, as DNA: TGCGCCAGCAGCCAAGTTAGGGGTAACTATGGCTACACCTTC. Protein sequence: CASSQVRGNYGYTF.

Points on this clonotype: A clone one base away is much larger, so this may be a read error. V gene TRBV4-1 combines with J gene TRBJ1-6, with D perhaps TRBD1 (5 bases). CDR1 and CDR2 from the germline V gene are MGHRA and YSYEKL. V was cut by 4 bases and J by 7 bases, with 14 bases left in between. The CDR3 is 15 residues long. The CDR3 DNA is TGCGCCAGCAGCCCGGGGCCGCGGGCGAATTCACCCCTCCACTTT. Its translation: CASSPGPRANSPLHF.

The CDR3 sequence is CASSQGLGSNEQYF. Here the CDR3 DNA reads TGCGCCAGCAGCCAAGGCCTGGGATCGAACGAGCAGTACTTC. The chain recombines TRBV4-1 with TRBJ2-7, with D unresolved. Germline CDR1 MGHRA, CDR2 YSYEKL. V lost 1 base, J lost 5 bases, and 12 bases lay in between. This CDR3 is built from 14 residues.

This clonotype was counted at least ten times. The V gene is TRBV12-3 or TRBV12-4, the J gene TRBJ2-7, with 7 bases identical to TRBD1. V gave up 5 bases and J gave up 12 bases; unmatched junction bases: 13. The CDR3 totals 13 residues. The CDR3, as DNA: TGTGCCAGCAGTCTTCCGTCGGGACAGCAGCGGTACTTC. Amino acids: CASSLPSGQQRYF.

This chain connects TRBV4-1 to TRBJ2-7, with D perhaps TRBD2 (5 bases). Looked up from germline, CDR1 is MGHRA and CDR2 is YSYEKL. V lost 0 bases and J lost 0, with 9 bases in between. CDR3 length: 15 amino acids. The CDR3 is CASSQEAVSSYEQYF. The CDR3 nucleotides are TGCGCCAGCAGCCAAGAAGCGGTAAGCTCCTACGAGCAGTACTTC.

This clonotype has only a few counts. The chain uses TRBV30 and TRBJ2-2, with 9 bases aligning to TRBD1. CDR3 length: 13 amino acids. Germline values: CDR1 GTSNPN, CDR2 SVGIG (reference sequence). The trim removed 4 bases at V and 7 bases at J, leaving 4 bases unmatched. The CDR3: CAWNTGGSGELFF. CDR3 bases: TGTGCCTGGAATACAGGGGGCAGCGGGGAGCTGTTTTTT.

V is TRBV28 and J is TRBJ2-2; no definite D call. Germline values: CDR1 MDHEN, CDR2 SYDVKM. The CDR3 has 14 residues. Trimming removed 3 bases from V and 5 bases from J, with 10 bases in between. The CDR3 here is CASSFRLTTGELFF. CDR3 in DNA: TGTGCCAGCAGTTTTCGGTTAACGACCGGGGAGCTGTTTTTT.

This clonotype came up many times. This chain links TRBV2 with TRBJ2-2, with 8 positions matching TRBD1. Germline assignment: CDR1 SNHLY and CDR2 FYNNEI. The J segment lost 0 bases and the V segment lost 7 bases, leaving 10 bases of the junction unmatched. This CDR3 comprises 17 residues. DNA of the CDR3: TGTGCCAGCATGAAGTCCAGGGGGCATGCGAACACCGGGGAGCTGTTTTTT. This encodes CASMKSRGHANTGELFF.

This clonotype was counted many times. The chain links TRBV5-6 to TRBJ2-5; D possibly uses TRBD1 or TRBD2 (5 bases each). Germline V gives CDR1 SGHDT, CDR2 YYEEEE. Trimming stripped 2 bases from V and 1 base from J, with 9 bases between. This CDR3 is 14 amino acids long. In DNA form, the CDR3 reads TGTGCCAGCAGCTTTGGGGGTACCCAAGAGACCCAGTACTTC. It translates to CASSFGGTQETQYF.

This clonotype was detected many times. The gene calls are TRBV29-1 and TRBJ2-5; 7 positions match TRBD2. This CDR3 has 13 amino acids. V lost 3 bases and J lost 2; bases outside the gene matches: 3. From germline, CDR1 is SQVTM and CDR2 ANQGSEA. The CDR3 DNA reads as TGCAGCGTTGACGGGGGGAGTCAAGAGACCCAGTACTTC. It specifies CSVDGGSQETQYF.

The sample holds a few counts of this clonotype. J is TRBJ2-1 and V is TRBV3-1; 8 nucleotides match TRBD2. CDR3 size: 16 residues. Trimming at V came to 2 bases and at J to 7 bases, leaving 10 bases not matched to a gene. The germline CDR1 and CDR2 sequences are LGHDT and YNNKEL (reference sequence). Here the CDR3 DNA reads TGTGCCAGCAGCCAAAGGTTAGCGGGGTTTCTAAATGAGCAGTTCTTC. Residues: CASSQRLAGFLNEQFF.

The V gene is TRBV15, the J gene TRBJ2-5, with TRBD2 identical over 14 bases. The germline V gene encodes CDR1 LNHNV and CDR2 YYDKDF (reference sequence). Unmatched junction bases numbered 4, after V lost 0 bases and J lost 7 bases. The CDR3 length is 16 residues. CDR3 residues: CATSRETSGGAGTQYF. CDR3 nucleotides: TGTGCCACCAGCAGAGAGACTAGCGGGGGGGCGGGGACCCAGTACTTC.